A single sample is the source of the 24 T cell receptor beta chains below, sequenced in a study of shared clonotypes between healthy human individuals. Sequencing was performed with immunoSEQ multiplex PCR; in TCRdb, only in-frame clones are kept and a portion is missing. The sample carries about 1.1 million clones, 70% to 80% recorded once. The sequencing input was memory CD4+ T cells from PBMCs. Specified subset: CD45RA-negative fraction. The receptors were sampled from a man between 18 and 29 years old in good health. Some clones in this sample may be carry-over from other donors' samples.

This chain joins TRBV7-9 and TRBJ2-7, with D possibly matching TRBD1 (5 bases). Germline V CDR1 and CDR2: SEHNR, FQNEAQ (reference sequence). The CDR3 has 13 amino acids. V was clipped by 8 bases and J by 7 bases, with 18 bases between them. The CDR3 region is CASGALAVGEQYF. The CDR3 DNA is TGTGCCAGCGGGGCCCTCGCCGTTGGTGAGCAGTACTTC.

The chain carries TRBV5-1 and TRBJ2-2, with TRBD1 identical over 8 bases. CDR1 and CDR2 from the germline V gene are SGHRS and YFSETQ. V shed 4 bases and J 4 bases; nucleotides not matched to a gene: 6. The CDR3 extends over 15 amino acids. The CDR3 is CASSTGGRFTGELFF. CDR3 DNA: TGCGCCAGCAGCACAGGGGGAAGATTCACCGGGGAGCTGTTTTTT.

This chain uses TRBV29-1 with TRBJ2-3; 12 positions agree with TRBD2. This CDR3 has 14 amino acids. J was trimmed by 4 bases and V by 1 base; bases with no gene match: 0. Per the germline V gene, CDR1 is SQVTM and CDR2 is ANQGSEA. CDR3 sequence (DNA): TGCAGCGTTGAAGCTAGCGGGAGGGCAGATACGCAGTATTTT. Its translation: CSVEASGRADTQYF.

This chain links TRBV30 with TRBJ2-3; maybe TRBD2 (6 bases). This CDR3 is built from 14 residues. The germline V gene encodes CDR1 GTSNPN and CDR2 SVGIG (reference sequence). V lost 5 bases and J 4 bases, leaving 16 bases between the germline ends. This CDR3 is CAWAAGPLSDTQYF. CDR3 in DNA: TGTGCCTGGGCGGCGGGGCCCCTTTCAGATACGCAGTATTTT.

This clone has a handful of counts. The gene calls are TRBV4-2 and TRBJ1-4, with 8 bases aligning to TRBD1. Germline V CDR1 and CDR2: LGHNA, YNFKEQ. The CDR3 has 16 amino acids. J gave up 8 bases and V 1 base, and 9 bases lay outside the gene matches. The CDR3 DNA reads as TGTGCCAGCAGCCAAGGGGTGGGACAGGTTTCGGAAAAACTGTTTTTT. This encodes CASSQGVGQVSEKLFF.

The rearrangement uses TRBV28 and TRBJ1-2; possibly TRBD1 for D (5 bases). Germline values: CDR1 MDHEN, CDR2 SYDVKM. V was cut by 2 bases and J by 7 bases, with 11 bases left in between. The CDR3 is made up of 13 amino acids. The CDR3 DNA sequence: TGTGCCAGCAGTTTAAGGGGTAGTGGTGGCTACACCTTC. This gives the protein CASSLRGSGGYTF.

The V and J genes are TRBV6-5 and TRBJ2-7; D remains unclear. The germline V gene has CDR1 MNHEY and CDR2 SVGAGI. The CDR3 is 14 residues long. Between the trimmed V and J ends, which lost 2 bases and 0 bases, there was a span of 8 bases. CDR3 protein: CASSYKAASYEQYF. The CDR3 DNA reads as TGTGCCAGCAGTTACAAGGCAGCCTCCTACGAGCAGTACTTC.

V usage is TRBV7-2 and J usage is TRBJ1-2, with a possible D match to TRBD1 (6 bases). CDR1 SGHTA and CDR2 FQGNSA come from the germline V gene. This CDR3 comprises 15 residues. V gave up 0 bases and J gave up 5 bases, with 13 bases separating them. The CDR3 nucleotides are TGTGCCAGCAGCTTAGCTATGGGGGGCCCTTATGGCTACACCTTC. Protein: CASSLAMGGPYGYTF.

The chain has TRBV10-3 and TRBJ2-3; unclear D gene. The CDR3 covers 11 residues. Germline loops: CDR1 ENHRY, CDR2 SYGVKD. Trimming took 11 bases from V and 6 from J, leaving 12 bases between them. The CDR3 bases are TGTGCCTTGTCGAGTGGGGATACGCAGTATTTT. This gives the protein CALSSGDTQYF.

This clone was detected a few times. The chain has TRBV5-3 and TRBJ1-2; D is uncertain. TRBV5-3 is marked as an open reading frame, function uncertain. There are 12 residues in the CDR3. Trimming pared 4 bases from V and 4 bases from J, leaving 8 bases between. The CDR3 protein is CARSRARYGYTF. The DNA of the CDR3 is TGTGCCAGAAGCCGCGCGCGCTATGGCTACACCTTC.

The CDR3 DNA reads as TGTGCCAGCAGCATGACCGGGGAGCTGTTTTTT. Residues: CASSMTGELFF. The V call is TRBV28, the J call TRBJ2-2; D not certain. CDR1 MDHEN and CDR2 SYDVKM come from the germline V gene. This CDR3 spans 11 amino acids. V was shortened by 6 bases and J by 5 bases, with 4 bases between the two germline ends.

The rearrangement links TRBV7-9 to TRBJ1-2, with D possibly matching TRBD1 (6 bases). Trimming took off 6 bases at V and 4 bases at J, with 15 bases between the two ends. The CDR3 has 14 amino acids. Germline V gene sequence: CDR1 SEHNR, CDR2 FQNEAQ (reference sequence). The CDR3 DNA sequence: TGTGCCAGCAGTCCTAACAGGGACGTCTATGGCTACACCTTC. Protein sequence: CASSPNRDVYGYTF.

The chain links TRBV9 to TRBJ2-5, with a weak D call TRBD1 (6 bases). V lost 3 bases to trimming and J lost 11 bases, with 23 bases between them. The CDR3 runs to 15 residues. In germline, CDR1 is SGDLS, CDR2 YYNGEE. The CDR3 nucleotides read TGTGCCAGCAGCGCTGACCCCCAGGGGCGAGGGATGCAGTACTTC. Translation: CASSADPQGRGMQYF.

The chain links TRBV4-3 to TRBJ2-1; 8 bases match TRBD2. Germline CDR1 LGHNA, CDR2 YSLEER. V was clipped by 3 bases and J by 7 bases; unmatched bases: 11. The CDR3 length is 16 residues. CDR3 sequence reads: CASSHRGGQGRNEQFF. The CDR3, as DNA: TGCGCCAGCAGCCACCGCGGGGGGCAGGGTAGAAATGAGCAGTTCTTC.

The rearrangement links TRBV2 to TRBJ2-3; TRBD1 matches at 12 bases. Germline CDR1 SNHLY, CDR2 FYNNEI. Unmatched junction bases numbered 8, after V lost 9 bases and J lost 7 bases. CDR3 length: 14 residues. The CDR3 nucleotides are TGTGCCAGGAAAGGGACAGGGGGCGCATATACGCAGTATTTT. Translating it yields CARKGTGGAYTQYF. The entire variable domain, with the rest obtained from reference TRBV2 and TRBJ2-3, is as follows: EPEVTQTPSHQVTQMGQEVILRCVPISNHLYFYWYRQILGQKVEFLVSFYNNEISEKSEIFDDQFSVERPDGSNFTLKIRSTKLEDSAMYFCARKGTGGAYTQYFGPGTRLTVL.

The chain uses TRBV18 and TRBJ1-1; unclear D gene. Germline CDR1 reads KGHSH; CDR2 reads LQKENI. Between the trimmed V and J ends, which lost 6 bases and 1 base, there was a span of 9 bases. The CDR3 covers 13 residues. The DNA for the CDR3 is TGTGCCAGCTCGACTCTCGAGAACACTGAAGCTTTCTTT. Its translation: CASSTLENTEAFF.

This chain uses TRBV13 with TRBJ2-1, with no clear D. V shed 7 bases and J shed 9 bases, with 13 bases lying between them. This CDR3 comprises 12 residues. CDR1 and CDR2 (germline): PRHDT, FYEKMQ (reference sequence). CDR3 in amino acids: CASNSPGIEQFF. CDR3 nucleotide sequence: TGTGCCAGCAACTCCCCTGGAATTGAGCAGTTCTTC.

The chain is built from TRBV5-5 and TRBJ2-7; D assignment may be TRBD1 or TRBD2 (7 bases each). Germline-derived CDR1 and CDR2 are SGHKS and YYEKEE (reference sequence). V shed 4 bases and J shed 5 bases, with 19 bases lying between them. The length of the CDR3 is 15 residues. The CDR3 DNA is TGTGCCAGCAGCCACCGACATTCAGGGGGGGACGAGCAGTACTTC. It yields the protein CASSHRHSGGDEQYF.

V is TRBV18 and J is TRBJ2-7, with TRBD2 matching over 7 bases. V was pared by 0 bases and J by 6 bases, with 5 bases of the junction left unmatched. The CDR3 is 14 residues long. Germline assignment: CDR1 KGHSH and CDR2 LQKENI. The CDR3: CASSPPGGSGEQYF. CDR3 coding DNA: TGTGCCAGCTCACCACCTGGCGGGAGTGGCGAGCAGTACTTC.

V is TRBV30 and J is TRBJ1-2, with TRBD1 as a possible D gene (5 bases). Deletions cut 0 bases from V and 8 bases from J, with 13 bases between. Germline V lookup: CDR1 GTSNPN, CDR2 SVGIG (reference sequence). The CDR3 length is 13 residues. DNA of the CDR3: TGTGCCTGGAGTGTAAATCTGGGGCTGGGCTACACCTTC. Translation: CAWSVNLGLGYTF.

V is TRBV5-1 and J is TRBJ1-1; no firm D call. The V gene's germline CDR1 is SGHRS and CDR2 YFSETQ. Trimming took 6 bases from V and 3 from J, leaving 15 bases between them. The CDR3 consists of 14 residues. This chain's CDR3 is CASNPAPPDTEAFF. The DNA for the CDR3 is TGCGCCAGCAACCCTGCTCCCCCTGACACTGAAGCTTTCTTT.

The chain carries TRBV25-1 and TRBJ1-1; no firm D call. Between the trimmed V and J ends, which lost 8 bases and 1 base, there was a span of 8 bases. This CDR3 has 12 amino acids. CDR1 MGHDK and CDR2 SYGVNS come from the germline V gene. Here the CDR3 reads CASHRENTEAFF. In DNA, the CDR3 is TGTGCCAGCCATAGGGAGAACACTGAAGCTTTCTTT. The variable domain in full, with the rest retrieved from reference TRBV25-1 and TRBJ1-1, is EADIYQTPRYLVIGTGKKITLECSQTMGHDKMYWYQQDPGMELHLIHYSYGVNSTEKGDLSSESTVSRIRTEHFPLTLESARPSHTSQYLCASHRENTEAFFGQGTRLTVV.

This clone occurred once. This sequence joins TRBV5-3 and TRBJ2-2, with D perhaps TRBD2 (6 bases). TRBV5-3 counts as an open reading frame of uncertain function. This CDR3 is built from 17 residues. V gave up 4 bases and J gave up 5 bases, with 21 bases separating them. The CDR3 loop is CARSPRDRCRGTGELFF. CDR3 DNA sequence: TGTGCCAGAAGCCCCCGGGACCGGTGTCGGGGGACCGGGGAGCTGTTTTTT.

The rearrangement joins TRBV28 to TRBJ2-7; 9 bases are a match to TRBD1. The CDR3 has 14 residues. Trimming cost V 7 bases and J 3 bases; bases outside gene matches: 7. The germline V gene encodes CDR1 MDHEN and CDR2 SYDVKM. The CDR3 loop reads CASKRGTGSYEQYF. The CDR3 region has the DNA TGTGCCAGCAAGAGGGGGACAGGGAGCTACGAGCAGTACTTC.